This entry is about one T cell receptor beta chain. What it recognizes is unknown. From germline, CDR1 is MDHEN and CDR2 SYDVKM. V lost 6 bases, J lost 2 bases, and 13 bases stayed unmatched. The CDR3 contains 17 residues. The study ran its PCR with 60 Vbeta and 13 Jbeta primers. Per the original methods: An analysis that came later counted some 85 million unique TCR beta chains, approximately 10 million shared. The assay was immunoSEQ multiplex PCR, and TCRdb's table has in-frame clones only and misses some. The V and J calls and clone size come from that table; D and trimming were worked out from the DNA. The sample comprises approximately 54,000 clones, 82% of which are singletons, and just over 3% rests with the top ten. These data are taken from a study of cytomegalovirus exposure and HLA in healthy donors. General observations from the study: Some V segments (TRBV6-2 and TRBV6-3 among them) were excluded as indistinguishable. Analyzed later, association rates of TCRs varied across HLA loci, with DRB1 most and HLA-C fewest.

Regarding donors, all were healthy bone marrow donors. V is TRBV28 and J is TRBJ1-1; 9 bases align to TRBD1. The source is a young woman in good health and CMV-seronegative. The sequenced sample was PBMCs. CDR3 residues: CASSRVTGGGHNTEAFF. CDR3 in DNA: TGTGCCAGCAGCCGCGTTACAGGGGGCGGTCATAACACTGAAGCTTTCTTT.